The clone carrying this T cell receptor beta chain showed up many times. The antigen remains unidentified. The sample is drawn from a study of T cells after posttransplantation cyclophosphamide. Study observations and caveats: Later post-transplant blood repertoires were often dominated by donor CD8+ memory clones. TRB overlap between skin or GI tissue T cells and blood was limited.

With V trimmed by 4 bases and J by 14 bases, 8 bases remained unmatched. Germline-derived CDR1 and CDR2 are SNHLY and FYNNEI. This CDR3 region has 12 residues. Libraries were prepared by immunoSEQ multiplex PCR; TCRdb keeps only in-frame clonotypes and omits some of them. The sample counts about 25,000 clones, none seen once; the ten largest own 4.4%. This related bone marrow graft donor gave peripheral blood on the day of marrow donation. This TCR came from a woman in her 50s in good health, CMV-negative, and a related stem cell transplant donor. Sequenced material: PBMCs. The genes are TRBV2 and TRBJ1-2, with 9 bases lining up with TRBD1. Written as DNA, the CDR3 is TGTGCCAGCAGTGTAGGGACAGGGCTTTATACCTTC. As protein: CASSVGTGLYTF. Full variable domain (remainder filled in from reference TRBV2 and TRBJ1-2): EPEVTQTPSHQVTQMGQEVILRCVPISNHLYFYWYRQILGQKVEFLVSFYNNEISEKSEIFDDQFSVERPDGSNFTLKIRSTKLEDSAMYFCASSVGTGLYTFGSGTRLTVV.